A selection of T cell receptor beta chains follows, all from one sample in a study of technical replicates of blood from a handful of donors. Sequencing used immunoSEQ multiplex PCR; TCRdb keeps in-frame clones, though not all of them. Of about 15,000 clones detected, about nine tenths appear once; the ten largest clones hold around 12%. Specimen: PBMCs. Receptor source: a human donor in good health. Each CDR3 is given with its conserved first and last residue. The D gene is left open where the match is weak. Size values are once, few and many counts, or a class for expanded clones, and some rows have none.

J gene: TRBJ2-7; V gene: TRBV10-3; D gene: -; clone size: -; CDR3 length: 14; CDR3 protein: CAISEPPKTYEQYF; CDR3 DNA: TGTGCCATCAGTGAGCCCCCTAAAACGTACGAGCAGTACTTC
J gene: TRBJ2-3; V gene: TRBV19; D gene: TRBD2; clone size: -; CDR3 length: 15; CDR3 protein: CASSMSAGGSDTQYF; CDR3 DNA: TGTGCCAGTAGTATGTCCGCGGGAGGGTCAGATACGCAGTATTTT
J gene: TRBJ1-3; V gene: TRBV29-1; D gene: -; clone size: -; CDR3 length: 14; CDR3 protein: CSVAGGSSGNTIYF; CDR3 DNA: TGCAGCGTTGCGGGGGGGAGCTCTGGAAACACCATATATTTT
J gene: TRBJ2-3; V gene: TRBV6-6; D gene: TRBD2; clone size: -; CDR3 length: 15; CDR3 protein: CASSYGTSGRDTQYF; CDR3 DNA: TGTGCCAGCAGTTACGGGACTAGCGGGAGGGATACGCAGTATTTT
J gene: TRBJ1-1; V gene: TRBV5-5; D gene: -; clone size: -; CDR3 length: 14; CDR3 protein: CASSLGQRSAGAFF; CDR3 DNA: TGTGCCAGCAGCTTGGGACAGCGCTCGGCAGGAGCTTTCTTT
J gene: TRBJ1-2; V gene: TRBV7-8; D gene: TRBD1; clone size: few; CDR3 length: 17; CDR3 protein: CASSTPGQGVVGYGYTF; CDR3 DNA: TGTGCCAGCAGCACACCGGGACAGGGAGTTGTAGGCTATGGCTACACCTTC
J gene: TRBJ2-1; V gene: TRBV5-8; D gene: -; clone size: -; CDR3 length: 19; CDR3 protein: CASSFIRARLTRSYNEQFF; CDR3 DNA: TGTGCCAGCAGCTTCATCAGGGCCCGCCTTACCCGGTCCTACAATGAGCAGTTCTTC
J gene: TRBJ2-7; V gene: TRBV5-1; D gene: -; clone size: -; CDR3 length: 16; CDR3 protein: CASSWTLSGGSYEQYF; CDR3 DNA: TGCGCCAGCAGCTGGACCTTGAGCGGAGGCTCCTACGAGCAGTACTTC
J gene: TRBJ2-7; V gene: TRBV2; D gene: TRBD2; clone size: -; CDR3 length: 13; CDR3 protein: CASSERGGAEQYF; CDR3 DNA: TGTGCCAGCAGTGAACGGGGAGGGGCCGAGCAGTACTTC
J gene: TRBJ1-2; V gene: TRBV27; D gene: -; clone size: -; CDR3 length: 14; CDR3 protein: CASSLSQGNYGYTF; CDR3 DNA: TGTGCCAGCAGTCTATCCCAGGGGAACTATGGCTACACCTTC
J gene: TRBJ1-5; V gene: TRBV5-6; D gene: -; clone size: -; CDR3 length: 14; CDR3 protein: CASSSWGGNQPQHF; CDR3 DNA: TGTGCCAGCAGCTCATGGGGAGGCAATCAGCCCCAGCATTTT
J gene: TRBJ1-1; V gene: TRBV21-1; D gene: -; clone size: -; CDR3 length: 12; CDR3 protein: CASSKAGQEAFF; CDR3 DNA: TGTGCCAGCAGCAAAGCGGGGCAGGAAGCTTTCTTT